This T cell receptor (beta chain) was profiled in a study of sequential checkpoint blockade in melanoma. The overall study: First-line arms were nivolumab then ipilimumab, or the reverse, randomized 1:1. After nivolumab or ipilimumab alone, about two dozen patients had week-13 rebiopsies. 91 pretreatment tumor DNA samples were TCRβ immunosequenced. Study outcomes and limitations: Mutational load did not correlate with tumor T-cell fraction or clonality.

Sequencing used immunoSEQ multiplex PCR; TCRdb keeps in-frame clones, though not all of them. In the table there are 6,000 to 7,500 clones, roughly a fifth of which are singletons. The V and J ends lost 6 bases and 8 bases respectively, with 19 bases between them. There are 14 residues in the CDR3. The germline V gene has CDR1 LGHNT and CDR2 FRNRAP. In regard to this clone: Its cognate antigen is unknown.

Treatment of the sample: randomized to nivolumab then ipilimumab (arm A) or the reverse (arm B). The specimen comprised tumor tissue (inferred from file names), sampled from a patient given nivolumab and ipilimumab in sequence. This chain joins TRBV12-5 and TRBJ1-1; D uncertain. This TCR derives from a human donor with melanoma. In nucleotides, the CDR3 is TGTGCTAGTGGGCACTCGAGAGGGAGTAACGAAGCTTTCTTT. Translating it yields CASGHSRGSNEAFF.